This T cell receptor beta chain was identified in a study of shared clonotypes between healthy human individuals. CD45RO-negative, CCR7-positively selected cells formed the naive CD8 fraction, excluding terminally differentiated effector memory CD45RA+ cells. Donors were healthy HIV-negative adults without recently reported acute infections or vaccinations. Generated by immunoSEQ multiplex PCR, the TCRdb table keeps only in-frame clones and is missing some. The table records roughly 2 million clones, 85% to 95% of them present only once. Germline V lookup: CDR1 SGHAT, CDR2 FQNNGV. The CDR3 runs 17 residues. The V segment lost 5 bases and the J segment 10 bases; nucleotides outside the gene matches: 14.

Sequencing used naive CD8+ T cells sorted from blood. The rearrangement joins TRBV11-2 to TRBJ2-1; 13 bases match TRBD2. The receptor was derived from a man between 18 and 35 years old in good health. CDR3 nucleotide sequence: TGTGCCAGCAGCCCGGGGGGGGCGAGGACTAGCGGGAGCGAGCAGTTCTTC. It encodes CASSPGGARTSGSEQFF.